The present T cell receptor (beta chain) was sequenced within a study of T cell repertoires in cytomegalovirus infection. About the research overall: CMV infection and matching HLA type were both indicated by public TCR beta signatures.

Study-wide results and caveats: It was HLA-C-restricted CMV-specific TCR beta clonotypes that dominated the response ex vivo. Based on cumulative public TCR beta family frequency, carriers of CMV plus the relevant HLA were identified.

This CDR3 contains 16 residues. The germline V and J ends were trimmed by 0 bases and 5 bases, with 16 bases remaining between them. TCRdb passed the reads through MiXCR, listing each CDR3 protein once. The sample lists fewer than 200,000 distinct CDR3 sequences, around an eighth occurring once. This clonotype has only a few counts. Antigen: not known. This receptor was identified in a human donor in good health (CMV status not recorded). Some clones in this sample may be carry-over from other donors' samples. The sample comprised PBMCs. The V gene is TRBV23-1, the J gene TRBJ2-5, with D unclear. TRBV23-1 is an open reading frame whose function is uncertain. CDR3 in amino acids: CASSQSPGWDRETQYF. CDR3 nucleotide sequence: TGCGCCAGCAGTCAATCGCCCGGGTGGGATAGGGAGACCCAGTACTTC.